Listed below are T cell receptor beta chains from one sample, sequenced in a study of cytomegalovirus exposure and HLA in healthy donors. The method was immunoSEQ multiplex PCR; TCRdb's version includes in-frame clones alone and lacks a portion of them. The table includes around 90,000 clones, 85% detected once. The sample consisted of PBMCs. The receptor set was obtained from a middle-aged man in good health and CMV-seropositive. Each CDR3 is given with its conserved first and last residue. The order of the fields is D gene, clone size, J gene, V gene, CDR3 protein, CDR3 DNA. The D gene is left open where the match is weak. Expanded clones get a size class; other rows say once, few or many, or leave the size out.

>TRBD2|once|TRBJ2-3|TRBV12-5
CASDQGLAGGSDTQYF
TGTGCTAGTGACCAGGGACTAGCGGGAGGATCAGATACGCAGTATTTT
>TRBD1|.|TRBJ2-7|TRBV5-6
CASSLPGQGYEQYF
TGTGCCAGCAGCTTACCGGGACAGGGCTACGAGCAGTACTTC
>TRBD1|.|TRBJ1-1|TRBV6-1
CASSENRGQAFF
TGTGCCAGCAGTGAGAACAGGGGTCAAGCTTTCTTT
>.|.|TRBJ2-6|TRBV5-1
CASSQWTAGANVLTF
TGCGCCAGCAGCCAATGGACAGCTGGGGCCAACGTCCTGACTTTC
>TRBD1|.|TRBJ2-2|TRBV27
CATTAGQGAPGELFF
TGTGCCACCACTGCCGGACAGGGGGCGCCCGGGGAGCTGTTTTTT
>TRBD1|.|TRBJ1-1|TRBV12-5
CASGLVRRQGEAFF
TGTGCTAGTGGTTTGGTACGAAGACAGGGTGAAGCTTTCTTT
>.|.|TRBJ2-1|TRBV5-4
CASSLALDEQFF
TGTGCCAGCAGCTTGGCCCTTGATGAGCAGTTCTTC
>TRBD1|.|TRBJ1-4|TRBV15
CATSSGGGEKLFF
TGTGCCACCAGTTCAGGGGGCGGTGAAAAACTGTTTTTT
>.|.|TRBJ1-1|TRBV15
CATSRDLGGSGTEAFF
TGTGCCACCAGCAGAGATCTTGGGGGGTCGGGCACTGAAGCTTTCTTT
>TRBD1|.|TRBJ1-2|TRBV28
CASSLLGTGYGYTF
TGTGCCAGCAGTCTCCTCGGGACAGGTTATGGCTACACCTTC
>.|.|TRBJ2-7|TRBV6-1
CASSTPEGEQYF
TGTGCCAGCAGTACGCCTGAGGGCGAGCAGTACTTC
>TRBD1|once|TRBJ2-3|TRBV7-3
CASSLIWTGVRGTDTQYF
TGTGCCAGCAGCTTAATTTGGACAGGGGTTCGTGGCACAGATACGCAGTATTTT
>.|.|TRBJ2-7|TRBV18
CASSPWGGGAYEQYF
TGTGCCAGCTCACCATGGGGAGGGGGAGCCTACGAGCAGTACTTC
>.|.|TRBJ1-1|TRBV11-2
CASSSRSNTEAFF
TGTGCCAGCAGCTCTAGATCCAACACTGAAGCTTTCTTT
>.|.|TRBJ2-7|TRBV19
CASSIHVVEGIYEQYF
TGTGCCAGTAGTATACACGTCGTGGAGGGAATCTACGAGCAGTACTTC
>.|.|TRBJ2-3|TRBV11-2
CASSRLVLSDTQYF
TGTGCCAGCAGCCGACTAGTTTTATCAGATACGCAGTATTTT
>TRBD2|.|TRBJ2-5|TRBV9
CASSAGLALQETQYF
TGTGCCAGCAGCGCCGGACTAGCTCTACAAGAGACCCAGTACTTC
>.|.|TRBJ1-2|TRBV10-1
CASSDRTADGYTF
TGCGCCAGCAGTGACAGGACAGCTGATGGCTACACCTTC
>.|.|TRBJ2-7|TRBV9
CASSGRSAGPGEQYF
TGTGCCAGCAGCGGCCGTAGTGCAGGGCCGGGCGAGCAGTACTTC
>.|.|TRBJ1-5|TRBV5-1
CASSFFFDGDNQPQHF
TGCGCCAGCAGCTTTTTTTTCGACGGGGATAATCAGCCCCAGCATTTT
>TRBD1|few|TRBJ2-5|TRBV2
CASIRQGLPQETQYF
TGTGCCAGCATTAGACAGGGCCTACCCCAAGAGACCCAGTACTTC
>TRBD1|.|TRBJ1-6|TRBV19
CASSHRQGNSPLHF
TGTGCCAGTAGCCATAGACAGGGGAATTCACCCCTCCACTTT
>TRBD1|.|TRBJ1-1|TRBV2
CASSELDRGTEAFF
TGTGCCAGCAGTGAGTTGGACAGGGGGACTGAAGCTTTCTTT
>TRBD2|.|TRBJ2-7|TRBV18
CASSPNSGGAYEQYF
TGTGCCAGCTCACCAAATAGCGGGGGGGCCTACGAGCAGTACTTC
>.|.|TRBJ2-5|TRBV4-1
CASSQGSWETQYF
TGCGCCAGCAGCCAAGGTAGCTGGGAGACCCAGTACTTC
>TRBD2|.|TRBJ2-1|TRBV10-1
CASRSGTSGGRYNEQFF
TGCGCCAGCAGGTCCGGGACTAGCGGGGGCCGCTACAATGAGCAGTTCTTC
>.|.|TRBJ2-3|TRBV29-1
CSVAKSETDTQYF
TGCAGCGTTGCGAAGTCGGAGACAGATACGCAGTATTTT